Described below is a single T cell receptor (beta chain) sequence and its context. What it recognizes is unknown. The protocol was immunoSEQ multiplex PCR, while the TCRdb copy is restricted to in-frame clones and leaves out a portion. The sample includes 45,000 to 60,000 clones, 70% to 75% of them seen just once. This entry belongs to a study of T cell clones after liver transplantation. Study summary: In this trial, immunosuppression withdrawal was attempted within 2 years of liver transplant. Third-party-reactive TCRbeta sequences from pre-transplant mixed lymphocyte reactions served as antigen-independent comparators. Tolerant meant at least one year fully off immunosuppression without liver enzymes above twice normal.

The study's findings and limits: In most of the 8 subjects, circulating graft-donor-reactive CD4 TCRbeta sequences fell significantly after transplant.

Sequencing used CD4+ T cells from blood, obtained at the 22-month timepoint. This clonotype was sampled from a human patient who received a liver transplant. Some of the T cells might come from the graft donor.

The CDR3 DNA reads as TGTGCCAGCAGCTTGGAGGGACTAGCGAGAGATACGCAGTATTTT. Its translation is CASSLEGLARDTQYF. The J gene is TRBJ2-3, the V gene TRBV5-4, with 10 bases matching TRBD2. In germline, CDR1 is SGHNT, CDR2 YYREEE (reference sequence). This CDR3 spans 15 amino acids. The V gene end was trimmed by 0 bases and the J gene end by 5 bases; junction bases not matched to a gene: 3. The variable domain in full, with the rest retrieved from reference TRBV5-4 and TRBJ2-3, is ETGVTQSPTHLIKTRGQQVTLRCSSQSGHNTVSWYQQALGQGPQFIFQYYREEENGRGNFPPRFSGLQFPNYSSELNVNALELDDSALYLCASSLEGLARDTQYFGPGTRLTVL.